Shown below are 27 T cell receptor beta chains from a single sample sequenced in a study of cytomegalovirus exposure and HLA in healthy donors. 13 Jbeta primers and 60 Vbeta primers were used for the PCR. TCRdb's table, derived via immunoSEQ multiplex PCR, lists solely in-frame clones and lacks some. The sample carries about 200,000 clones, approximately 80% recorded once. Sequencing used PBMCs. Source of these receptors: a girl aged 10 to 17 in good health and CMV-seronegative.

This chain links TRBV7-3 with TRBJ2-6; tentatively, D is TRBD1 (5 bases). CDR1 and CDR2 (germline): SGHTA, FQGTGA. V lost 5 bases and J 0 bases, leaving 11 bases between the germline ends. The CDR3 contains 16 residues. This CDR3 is CASSVRATSGANVLTF. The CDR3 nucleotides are TGTGCCAGCAGCGTCAGGGCGACCTCTGGGGCCAACGTCCTGACTTTC.

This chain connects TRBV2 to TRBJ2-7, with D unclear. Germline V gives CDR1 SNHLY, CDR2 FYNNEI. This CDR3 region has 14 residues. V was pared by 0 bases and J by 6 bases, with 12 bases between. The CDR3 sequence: CASSEARRMVEQYF. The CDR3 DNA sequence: TGTGCCAGCAGTGAAGCGAGGAGAATGGTCGAGCAGTACTTC.

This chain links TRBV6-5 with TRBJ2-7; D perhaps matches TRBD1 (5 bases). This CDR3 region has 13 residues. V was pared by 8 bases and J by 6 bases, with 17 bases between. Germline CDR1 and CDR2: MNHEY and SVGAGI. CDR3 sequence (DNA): TGTGCCAGCGGAGCGACAGCCCGTCGCGAGCAGTACTTC. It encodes CASGATARREQYF.

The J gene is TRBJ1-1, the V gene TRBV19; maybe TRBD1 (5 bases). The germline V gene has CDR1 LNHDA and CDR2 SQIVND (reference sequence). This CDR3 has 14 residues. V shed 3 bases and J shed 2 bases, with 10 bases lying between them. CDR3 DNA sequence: TGTGCCAGTAGTATGGGCAGGGTTAACACTGAAGCTTTCTTT. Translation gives CASSMGRVNTEAFF.

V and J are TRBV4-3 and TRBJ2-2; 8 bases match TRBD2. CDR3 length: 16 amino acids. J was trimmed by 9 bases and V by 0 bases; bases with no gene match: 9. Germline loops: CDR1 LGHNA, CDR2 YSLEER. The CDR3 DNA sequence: TGCGCCAGCAGCCAAGATAGATCGAGCGGGGGTAGGGAGCTGTTTTTT. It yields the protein CASSQDRSSGGRELFF.

The CDR3 sequence is CASSSPAYEQYF. As DNA, the CDR3 is TGTGCCAGCAGCTCCCCTGCGTACGAGCAGTACTTC. The chain is built from TRBV28 and TRBJ2-7; D unclear. Looked up from germline, CDR1 is MDHEN and CDR2 is SYDVKM. The V end was cut by 6 bases, the J end by 4 bases, with 10 bases between. The CDR3 consists of 12 residues.

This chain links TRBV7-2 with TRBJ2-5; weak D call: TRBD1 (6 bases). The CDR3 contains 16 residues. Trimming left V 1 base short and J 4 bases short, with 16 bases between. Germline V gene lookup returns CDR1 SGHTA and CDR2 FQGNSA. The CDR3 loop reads CASSLVRGFGAETQYF. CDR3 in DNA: TGTGCCAGCAGCTTAGTAAGGGGGTTTGGGGCAGAGACCCAGTACTTC.

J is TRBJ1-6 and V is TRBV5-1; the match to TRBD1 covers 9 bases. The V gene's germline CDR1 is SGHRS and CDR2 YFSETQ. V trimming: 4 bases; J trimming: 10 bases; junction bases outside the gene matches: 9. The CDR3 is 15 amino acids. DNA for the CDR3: TGCGCCAGCAGCACCCTCTACAGGGGGCCATCACCCCTCCACTTT. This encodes CASSTLYRGPSPLHF.

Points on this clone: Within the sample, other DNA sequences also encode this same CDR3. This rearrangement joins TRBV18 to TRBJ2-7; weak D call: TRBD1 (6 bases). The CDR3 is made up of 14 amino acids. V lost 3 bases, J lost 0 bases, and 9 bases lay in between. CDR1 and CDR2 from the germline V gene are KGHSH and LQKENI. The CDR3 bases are TGTGCCAGCTCACCTAGGACAGCCTCCTACGAGCAGTACTTC. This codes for CASSPRTASYEQYF.

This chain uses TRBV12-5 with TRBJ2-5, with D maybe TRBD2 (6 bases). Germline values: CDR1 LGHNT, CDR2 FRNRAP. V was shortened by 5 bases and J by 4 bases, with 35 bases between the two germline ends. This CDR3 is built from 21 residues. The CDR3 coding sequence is TGTGCTAGTGGTCACACAATTTTAACTTTGCTCCGTACTAGCAGTGGAGAGACCCAGTACTTC. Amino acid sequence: CASGHTILTLLRTSSGETQYF.

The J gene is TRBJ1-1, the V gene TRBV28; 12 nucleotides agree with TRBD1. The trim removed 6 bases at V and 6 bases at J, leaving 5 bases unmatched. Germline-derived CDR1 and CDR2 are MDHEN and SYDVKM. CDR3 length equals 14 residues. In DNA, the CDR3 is TGTGCCAGCAGAGTGGGACAGGGGGCTTCTGAAGCTTTCTTT. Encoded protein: CASRVGQGASEAFF.

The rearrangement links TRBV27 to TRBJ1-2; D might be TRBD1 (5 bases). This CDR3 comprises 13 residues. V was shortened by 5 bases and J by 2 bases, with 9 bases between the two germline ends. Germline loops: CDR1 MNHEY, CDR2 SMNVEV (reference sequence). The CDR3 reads CASSVRTNYGYTF. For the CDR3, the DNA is TGTGCCAGCAGTGTGAGGACAAACTATGGCTACACCTTC.

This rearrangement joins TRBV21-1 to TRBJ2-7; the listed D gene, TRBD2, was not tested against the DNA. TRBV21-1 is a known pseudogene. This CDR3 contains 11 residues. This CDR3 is CASGRGYEQYF. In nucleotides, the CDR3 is TGTGCCAGCGGGAGGGGGTACGAGCAGTACTTC.

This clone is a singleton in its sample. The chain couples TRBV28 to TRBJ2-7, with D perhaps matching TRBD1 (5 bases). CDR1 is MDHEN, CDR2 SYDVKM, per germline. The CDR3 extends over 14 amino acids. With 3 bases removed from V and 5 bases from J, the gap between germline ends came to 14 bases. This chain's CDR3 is CASSLPSGINEQYF. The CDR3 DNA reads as TGTGCCAGCAGTTTGCCCTCAGGGATCAACGAGCAGTACTTC.

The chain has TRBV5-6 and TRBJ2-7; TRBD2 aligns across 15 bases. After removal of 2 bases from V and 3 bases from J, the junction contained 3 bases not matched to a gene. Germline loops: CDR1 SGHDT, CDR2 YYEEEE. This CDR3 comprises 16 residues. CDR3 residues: CASSFLGLAGGYEQYF. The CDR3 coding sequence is TGTGCCAGCAGCTTCCTGGGACTAGCGGGAGGCTACGAGCAGTACTTC.

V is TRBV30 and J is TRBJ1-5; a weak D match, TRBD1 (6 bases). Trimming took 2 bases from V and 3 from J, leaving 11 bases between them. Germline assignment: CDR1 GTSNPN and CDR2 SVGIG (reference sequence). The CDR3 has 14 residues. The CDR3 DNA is TGTGCCTGGAGTCGGGACACAGTCAATCAGCCCCAGCATTTT. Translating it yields CAWSRDTVNQPQHF.

This CDR3 is CASSFRQGAYEQYF. CDR3 bases: TGTGCCAGCAGCTTTAGGCAGGGCGCCTACGAGCAGTACTTC. The chain employs TRBV5-4 and TRBJ2-7, with a weak D call TRBD1 (5 bases). This CDR3 comprises 14 residues. Germline CDR1 and CDR2: SGHNT and YYREEE (reference sequence). V was cut by 2 bases and J by 2 bases, with 11 bases left in between.

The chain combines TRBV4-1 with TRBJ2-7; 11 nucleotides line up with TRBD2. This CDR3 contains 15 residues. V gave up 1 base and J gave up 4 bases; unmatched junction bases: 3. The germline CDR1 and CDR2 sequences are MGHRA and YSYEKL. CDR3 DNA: TGCGCCAGCAGCCAAGGATCTAGCGGGAGGTACGAGCAGTACTTC. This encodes CASSQGSSGRYEQYF.

The DNA for the CDR3 is TGTGCCAGCAGCCGAGATCGGGACAGAGTATACAATGAGCAGTTCTTC. Residues: CASSRDRDRVYNEQFF. V gene TRBV28 combines with J gene TRBJ2-1; 7 nucleotides match TRBD1. The CDR3 runs 16 residues. Trimming cost V 6 bases and J 4 bases; bases outside gene matches: 12. Germline V gene data show CDR1 as MDHEN and CDR2 as SYDVKM.

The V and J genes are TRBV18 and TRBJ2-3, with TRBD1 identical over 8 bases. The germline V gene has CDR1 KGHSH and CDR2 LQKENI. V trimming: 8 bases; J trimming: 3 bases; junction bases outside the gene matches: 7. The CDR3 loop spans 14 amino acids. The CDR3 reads CASGDRGGTDTQYF. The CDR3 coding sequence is TGTGCCAGCGGCGACAGGGGTGGGACAGATACGCAGTATTTT.

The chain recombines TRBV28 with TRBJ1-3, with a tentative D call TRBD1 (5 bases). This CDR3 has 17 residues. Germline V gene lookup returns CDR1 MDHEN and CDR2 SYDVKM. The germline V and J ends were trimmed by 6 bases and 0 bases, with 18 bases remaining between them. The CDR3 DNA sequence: TGTGCCAGCAGGTTCACAGGTGGGGCCGGCTCTGGAAACACCATATATTTT. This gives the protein CASRFTGGAGSGNTIYF. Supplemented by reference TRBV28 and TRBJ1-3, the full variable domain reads DVKVTQSSRYLVKRTGEKVFLECVQDMDHENMFWYRQDPGLGLRLIYFSYDVKMKEKGDIPEGYSVSREKKERFSLILESASTNQTSMYLCASRFTGGAGSGNTIYFGEGSWLTVV.

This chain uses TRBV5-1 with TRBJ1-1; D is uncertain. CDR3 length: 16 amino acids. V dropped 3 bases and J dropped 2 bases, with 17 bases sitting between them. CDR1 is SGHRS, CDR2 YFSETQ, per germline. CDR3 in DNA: TGCGCCAGCAGCTCCGGGATTAGGCGACTTAACACTGAAGCTTTCTTT. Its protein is CASSSGIRRLNTEAFF.

The CDR3 bases are TGTGCCAGCAGTTTATCTGGGGACAGACGATTTAGCAATCAGCCCCAGCATTTT. This gives the protein CASSLSGDRRFSNQPQHF. J is TRBJ1-5 and V is TRBV28, with 7 bases aligning to TRBD1. With V trimmed by 1 base and J by 0 bases, 9 bases remained unmatched. Germline assignment: CDR1 MDHEN and CDR2 SYDVKM. CDR3 length equals 18 residues.

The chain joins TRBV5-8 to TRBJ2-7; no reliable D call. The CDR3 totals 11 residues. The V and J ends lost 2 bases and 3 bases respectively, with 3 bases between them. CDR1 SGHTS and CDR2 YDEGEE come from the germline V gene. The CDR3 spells CASSFLYEQYF. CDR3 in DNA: TGTGCCAGCAGCTTCCTCTACGAGCAGTACTTC.

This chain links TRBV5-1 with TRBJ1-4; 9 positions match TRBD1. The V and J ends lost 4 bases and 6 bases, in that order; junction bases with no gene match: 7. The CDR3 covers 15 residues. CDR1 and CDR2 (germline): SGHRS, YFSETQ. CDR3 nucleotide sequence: TGCGCCAGCAGCACCGGGACAGGGATTTATGAAAAACTGTTTTTT. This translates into CASSTGTGIYEKLFF.

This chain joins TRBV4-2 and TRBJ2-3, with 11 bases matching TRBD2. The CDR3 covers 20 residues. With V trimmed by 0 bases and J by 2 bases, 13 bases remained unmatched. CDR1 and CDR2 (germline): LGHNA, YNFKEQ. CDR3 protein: CASSQDVPRGTSGNTDTQYF. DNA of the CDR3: TGTGCCAGCAGCCAAGATGTTCCAAGAGGGACTAGCGGAAACACAGATACGCAGTATTTT.

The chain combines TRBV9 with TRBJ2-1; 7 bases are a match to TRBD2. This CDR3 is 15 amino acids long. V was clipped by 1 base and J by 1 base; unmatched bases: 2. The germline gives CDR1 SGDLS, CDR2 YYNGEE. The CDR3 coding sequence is TGTGCCAGCAGCGTAAGCGGGATTTCCTACAATGAGCAGTTCTTC. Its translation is CASSVSGISYNEQFF.